The rows below give T cell receptor beta chains drawn from one sample of a study of beta chain features in type 1 diabetes. Assay: immunoSEQ multiplex PCR; the TCRdb copy retains only in-frame clones and omits some. The sample lists around 500,000 clones; 25% to 35% were seen once. Sequencing used naive CD4+ T cells from blood. These receptor sequences come from a man between 18 and 35 years old in good health. CDR3s include the opening cysteine and the closing phenylalanine or tryptophan. D genes are given only for firm matches. Clone size is given for some rows only: seen once, a few or many times, or a class if the clone is expanded.

D gene | clone size | J gene | CDR3 length | V gene | CDR3 protein | CDR3 DNA
TRBD2 | NA | TRBJ2-7 | 12 | TRBV7-9 | CASSRTRDEQYF | TGTGCCAGCAGCCGGACTAGGGACGAGCAGTACTTC
TRBD1 | NA | TRBJ1-1 | 16 | TRBV30 | CAWSSPVQGARTEAFF | TGTGCCTGGAGTTCTCCCGTACAGGGGGCGCGGACTGAAGCTTTCTTT
TRBD1 | few | TRBJ2-7 | 11 | TRBV20-1 | CSATDRGRQYF | TGCAGTGCTACGGACAGGGGCCGGCAGTACTTC
NA | few | TRBJ2-1 | 16 | TRBV4-3 | CASSQDIGVTYNEQFF | TGCGCCAGCAGCCAAGATATCGGGGTTACCTACAATGAGCAGTTCTTC
NA | NA | TRBJ2-5 | 16 | TRBV4-2 | CASSQDSREWGETQYF | TGTGCCAGCAGCCAAGATAGTCGGGAGTGGGGAGAGACCCAGTACTTC
NA | few | TRBJ1-5 | 13 | TRBV11-2 | CASSLTLYQGQHF | TGTGCCAGCAGCTTAACGCTATATCAGGGCCAGCATTTT
NA | NA | TRBJ2-7 | 14 | TRBV7-2 | CASSHRDGYYEQYF | TGTGCCAGCAGCCACCGGGACGGTTACTACGAGCAGTACTTC
NA | few | TRBJ2-7 | 14 | TRBV9 | CASSRSPTDYEQYF | TGTGCCAGCAGCCGAAGCCCAACCGATTACGAGCAGTACTTC
NA | NA | TRBJ1-2 | 14 | TRBV28 | CASSFSDRNYGYTF | TGTGCCAGCAGTTTCTCGGACAGAAACTATGGCTACACCTTC
NA | NA | TRBJ2-2 | 17 | TRBV11-2 | CASSLEPQLSWGGELFF | TGTGCCAGCAGCTTAGAGCCCCAACTCTCTTGGGGCGGGGAGCTGTTTTTT
TRBD2 | NA | TRBJ2-1 | 14 | TRBV4-1 | CASSPGLAGGRQFF | TGCGCCAGCAGTCCGGGACTAGCGGGAGGCCGGCAGTTCTTC
NA | few | TRBJ2-2 | 15 | TRBV25-1 | CASSEWAGNTGELFF | TGTGCCAGCAGTGAATGGGCGGGAAACACCGGGGAGCTGTTTTTT
NA | few | TRBJ2-1 | 18 | TRBV7-9 | CASSSRFSDRNSYNEQFF | TGTGCCAGCAGCTCCCGTTTTAGCGACCGCAACTCCTACAATGAGCAGTTCTTC
TRBD2 | few | TRBJ2-5 | 15 | TRBV11-2 | CASSSKLAGGETQYF | TGTGCCAGCAGCTCGAAACTAGCGGGAGGAGAAACCCAGTACTTC
TRBD2 | few | TRBJ2-5 | 20 | TRBV28 | CASSSHGTSGSKARGLAQYF | TGTGCCAGCAGTTCTCACGGGACTAGCGGTAGTAAGGCGCGAGGTTTGGCCCAGTACTTC
TRBD1 | NA | TRBJ2-7 | 15 | TRBV19 | CASGPWGQGVYEQYF | TGTGCCAGTGGCCCCTGGGGACAGGGGGTCTACGAGCAGTACTTC
NA | NA | TRBJ2-7 | 15 | TRBV21-1 | CASPGTSGRPNEQYF | TGTGCCAGCCCCGGGACTAGCGGGAGGCCAAACGAGCAGTACTTC
NA | NA | TRBJ2-3 | 15 | TRBV15 | CATSTLNPSTDTQYF | TGTGCCACCAGCACCCTAAACCCTAGCACAGATACGCAGTATTTT
NA | NA | TRBJ1-1 | 14 | TRBV10-3 | CAISGRFMNTEAFF | TGTGCCATCAGTGGGCGATTCATGAACACTGAAGCTTTCTTT
TRBD2 | few | TRBJ2-4 | 13 | TRBV19 | CATGTSGSNIQYF | TGTGCCACCGGGACTAGCGGGAGTAACATTCAGTACTTC
NA | NA | TRBJ1-1 | 16 | TRBV30 | CAWVPNLQGRDTEAFF | TGTGCCTGGGTACCCAACTTACAGGGCCGGGACACTGAAGCTTTCTTT
TRBD2 | few | TRBJ2-3 | 14 | TRBV2 | CASILLASADTQYF | TGTGCCAGCATTCTACTAGCGAGTGCAGATACGCAGTATTTT
NA | NA | TRBJ1-4 | 15 | TRBV1 | CTSSSQGAEDEKLFF | TGCACCAGCAGCTCACAGGGGGCGGAGGATGAAAAACTGTTTTTT
TRBD1 | NA | TRBJ1-2 | 14 | TRBV6-6 | CASSRGQETYGYTF | TGTGCCAGCAGTAGAGGACAGGAGACCTACGGCTACACCTTC
NA | few | TRBJ2-2 | 15 | TRBV7-2 | CASSTAAGARGELFF | TGTGCCAGCAGCACAGCGGCAGGGGCACGAGGGGAGCTGTTTTTT
NA | few | TRBJ1-4 | 13 | TRBV30 | CAWSWGNNEKLFF | TGTGCCTGGAGTTGGGGGAATAATGAAAAACTGTTTTTT
NA | NA | TRBJ2-5 | 14 | TRBV2 | CASGSGLLRETQYF | TGTGCCAGCGGGTCCGGACTGCTCCGGGAGACCCAGTACTTC
NA | NA | TRBJ2-1 | 17 | TRBV19 | CASSKGRGDARYNEQFF | TGTGCCAGTAGTAAAGGCAGGGGGGATGCAAGGTACAATGAGCAGTTCTTC
TRBD1 | NA | TRBJ2-7 | 12 | TRBV30 | CAWGRDRYEQYF | TGTGCCTGGGGCCGGGACAGGTACGAGCAGTACTTC
TRBD2 | NA | TRBJ2-5 | 16 | TRBV9 | CASSVELAGGRETQYF | TGTGCCAGCAGCGTAGAGTTGGCGGGAGGGCGCGAGACCCAGTACTTC
NA | NA | TRBJ2-5 | 17 | TRBV4-3 | CASSLRTSGLDQETQYF | TGCGCCAGCAGCCTCCGAACCTCAGGACTGGATCAAGAGACCCAGTACTTC
TRBD2 | NA | TRBJ2-7 | 14 | TRBV10-3 | CAITPGLETYEQYF | TGTGCCATCACCCCTGGACTAGAGACCTACGAGCAGTACTTC
NA | NA | TRBJ2-2 | 14 | TRBV29-1 | CSVASVTNTGELFF | TGCAGCGTTGCCTCAGTAACGAACACCGGGGAGCTGTTTTTT
TRBD1 | NA | TRBJ2-1 | 16 | TRBV4-3 | CASSQAPQGAMDEQFF | TGCGCCAGCAGCCAAGCCCCCCAGGGGGCAATGGATGAGCAGTTCTTC
NA | NA | TRBJ2-3 | 14 | TRBV19 | CASSIWQSTDTQYF | TGTGCCAGTAGTATCTGGCAGTCCACAGATACGCAGTATTTT
TRBD1 | NA | TRBJ2-1 | 12 | TRBV29-1 | CSGSTGVSEQFF | TGCAGCGGCAGCACAGGGGTTTCTGAGCAGTTCTTC
TRBD2 | NA | TRBJ2-1 | 17 | TRBV30 | CACSVGTSGRWDNEQFF | TGTGCCTGCAGTGTCGGGACTAGCGGGAGGTGGGACAATGAGCAGTTCTTC
NA | few | TRBJ1-2 | 12 | TRBV30 | CAWRYGDYGYTF | TGTGCCTGGAGGTACGGGGACTATGGCTACACCTTC
NA | NA | TRBJ2-3 | 13 | TRBV11-3 | CASSPPATDTQYF | TGTGCCAGCAGCCCCCCGGCCACAGATACGCAGTATTTT
NA | NA | TRBJ2-4 | 16 | TRBV30 | CAWARQIFLAKNIQYF | TGTGCCTGGGCAAGACAGATCTTCTTAGCCAAAAACATTCAGTACTTC
NA | NA | TRBJ2-1 | 16 | TRBV19 | CASSMFGRASDNEQFF | TGTGCCAGTAGTATGTTCGGTAGGGCCTCCGACAATGAGCAGTTCTTC
NA | NA | TRBJ2-1 | 14 | TRBV5-1 | CASRVVEAHNEQFF | TGCGCCAGCAGGGTTGTGGAAGCCCACAATGAGCAGTTCTTC
NA | few | TRBJ2-5 | 13 | TRBV6-6 | CASNRGFQETQYF | TGTGCCAGCAACCGAGGGTTCCAAGAGACCCAGTACTTC
NA | NA | TRBJ1-2 | 18 | TRBV1 | CTSSQDNGNRTLNYGYTF | TGCACCAGCAGCCAAGATAATGGGAACCGAACTCTTAACTATGGCTACACCTTC
NA | few | TRBJ1-4 | 15 | TRBV25-1 | CASSEYKGGGEKLFF | TGTGCCAGCAGTGAATATAAAGGGGGAGGTGAAAAACTGTTTTTT
TRBD1 | NA | TRBJ2-5 | 14 | TRBV29-1 | CSVRGQAYGETQYF | TGCAGCGTTCGAGGACAGGCCTACGGAGAGACCCAGTACTTC
NA | few | TRBJ1-1 | 14 | TRBV7-3 | CASSSEPRTTEAFF | TGTGCCAGCAGCTCGGAACCACGGACCACTGAAGCTTTCTTT
TRBD1 | few | TRBJ2-1 | 15 | TRBV4-1 | CASSLLQGAVYEQFF | TGCGCCAGCAGCCTCCTTCAGGGGGCCGTGTATGAGCAGTTCTTC
NA | NA | TRBJ2-1 | 13 | TRBV7-2 | CASSKDRHNEQFF | TGTGCCAGCAGCAAAGACAGGCACAATGAGCAGTTCTTC
NA | few | TRBJ2-7 | 14 | TRBV10-3 | CAISEYSLTGEQYF | TGTGCCATCAGTGAGTACTCCCTTACCGGCGAGCAGTACTTC
TRBD2 | NA | TRBJ2-3 | 14 | TRBV15 | CATSRTSGTDTQYF | TGTGCCACCAGCAGGACTAGCGGTACAGATACGCAGTATTTT
TRBD2 | NA | TRBJ2-3 | 17 | TRBV29-1 | CSVAASGSSLSTDTQYF | TGCAGCGTTGCCGCTAGCGGGAGCTCCCTTTCCACAGATACGCAGTATTTT
NA | NA | TRBJ2-1 | 13 | TRBV6-6 | CASSVGVYNEQFF | TGTGCCAGCAGCGTTGGCGTATACAATGAGCAGTTCTTC
NA | few | TRBJ2-7 | 13 | TRBV30 | CAWSAGFIYEQYF | TGTGCCTGGAGTGCTGGTTTTATCTACGAGCAGTACTTC
NA | NA | TRBJ2-1 | 12 | TRBV7-9 | CASSLGGSEQFF | TGTGCCAGCAGCTTAGGGGGAAGTGAGCAGTTCTTC